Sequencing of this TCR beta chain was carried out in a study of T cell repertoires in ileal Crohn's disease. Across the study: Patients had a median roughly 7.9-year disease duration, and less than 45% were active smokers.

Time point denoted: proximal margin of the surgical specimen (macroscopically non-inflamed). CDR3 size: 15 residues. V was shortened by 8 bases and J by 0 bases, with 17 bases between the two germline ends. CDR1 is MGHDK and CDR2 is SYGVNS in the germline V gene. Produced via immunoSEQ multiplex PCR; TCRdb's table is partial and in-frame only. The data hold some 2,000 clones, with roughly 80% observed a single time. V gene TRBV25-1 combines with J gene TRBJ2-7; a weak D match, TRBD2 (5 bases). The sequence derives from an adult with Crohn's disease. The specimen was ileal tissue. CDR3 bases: TGTGCCAGCTCGGCCGGGATAGGTCCCTCCTACGAGCAGTACTTC. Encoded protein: CASSAGIGPSYEQYF.